The T cell receptor (beta chain) described here comes from a study of T-cell memory formation after mild COVID-19. Study-wide context: There were largely donor-specific TCR clusters.

Study-wide findings and caveats: The second-wave clones peaking on day 37 were not confirmed as SARS-CoV-2-specific.

About this clonotype: Its antigen is currently unknown.

From 5'RACE with constant-segment primers came TCR alpha and TCR beta cDNA libraries that carried sample barcodes and UMIs. One entry per CDR3 protein results from TCRdb running MiXCR on the 5' RACE reads. The table records about 140,000 distinct CDR3 sequences, about 14% of them present only once. The length of the CDR3 is 12 residues. Germline V lookup: CDR1 SEHNR, CDR2 FQNEAQ (reference sequence). V lost 8 bases to trimming and J lost 2 bases, with 9 bases between them. The specimen sequenced was PBMCs or a T cell subset sorted from them (not recorded which). The J gene is TRBJ2-5, the V gene TRBV7-9; possibly TRBD2 for D (6 bases). The receptor was isolated from an adult woman who had mild COVID-19 (a few samples of this study predate the infection). Cell type and time point are not known. DNA for the CDR3: TGTGCCAGCCGGGCGGGACAAGAGACCCAGTACTTC. It is translated as CASRAGQETQYF.